Reported below is one T cell receptor (beta chain). Random-hexamer reverse transcription was applied to roughly 0.5 to 1 ug RNA. A multiplex approach, immunoSEQ multiplex PCR, amplified TCR beta CDR3 across 54 Vbeta and 13 Jbeta. From the immunoSEQ multiplex PCR reads, TCRdb called clonotypes with MiXCR, one entry per CDR3 protein. Found here are roughly 150,000 distinct CDR3 sequences, roughly 96% of them singletons; the top ten hold approximately 0.15%. The data derive from a study of CD8 T cells in Susac syndrome. This sequence was found in a human donor with multiple sclerosis. Material: CD8+ T cells from PBMCs.

CDR3 in amino acids: CSVETKGADYGYTF. CDR3 nucleotides: TGCAGCGTTGAAACGAAGGGGGCGGACTATGGCTACACCTTC. The J gene is TRBJ1-2, the V gene TRBV29-1, with 7 nucleotides matching TRBD1. Germline CDR1 is SQVTM and CDR2 is ANQGSEA. The junction had 6 bases not matched to a gene; V was cut back by 2 bases and J by 3 bases. CDR3 length: 14 amino acids.